This entry features one T cell receptor beta chain sequence. Measured with immunoSEQ multiplex PCR; TCRdb has only the in-frame clones, and not every one. The table lists tens of thousands of clones, 75% to 90% of them singletons. The source of the sample is a study of blood T cell repertoires in COVID-19. The V gene end was trimmed by 6 bases and the J gene end by 3 bases; junction bases not matched to a gene: 8. CDR1 and CDR2 (germline): SNHLY, FYNNEI. The CDR3 is made up of 15 amino acids. The receptor comes from a man aged 55 to 70 with acute or convalescent COVID-19. This chain uses TRBV2 with TRBJ2-7; 10 bases line up with TRBD2. Sequencing input: peripheral blood. The chain's CDR3 is CASSPRTSGDYEQYF. CDR3 nucleotides: TGTGCCAGCAGCCCCCGAACTAGCGGGGACTACGAGCAGTACTTC.